Below are 5 T cell receptor beta chains sequenced from a single sample in a study of cytomegalovirus exposure and HLA in healthy donors. The PCR made use of 60 Vbeta and 13 Jbeta primers. Sequencing was performed with immunoSEQ multiplex PCR; in TCRdb, only in-frame clones are kept and a portion is missing. The top ten clones hold roughly 2% of a sample with 150,000 to 200,000 clones, approximately 72% of them seen once. Sequencing was done on a sample of PBMCs. Receptors originate from a female donor in good health and CMV-seronegative.

This chain connects TRBV27 to TRBJ2-1; weak D call: TRBD1 (6 bases). V was trimmed by 5 bases and J by 2 bases, leaving 25 bases between them. This CDR3 spans 19 amino acids. In germline, CDR1 is MNHEY, CDR2 SMNVEV (reference sequence). The CDR3 region has the DNA TGTGCCAGCAGTCCCCGACCCCCAGACAGGACCCTCCCCTACAATGAGCAGTTCTTC. This gives the protein CASSPRPPDRTLPYNEQFF.

The chain links TRBV28 to TRBJ1-2, with 7 bases identical to TRBD1. CDR1 is MDHEN and CDR2 is SYDVKM in the germline V gene. V dropped 5 bases and J dropped 12; count of bases not matched to a gene: 12. This CDR3 is built from 13 residues. This chain's CDR3 is CASSRGRVWMNTF. In DNA form, the CDR3 reads TGTGCCAGCAGTAGGGGGCGGGTATGGATGAACACCTTC.

This rearrangement joins TRBV5-1 to TRBJ2-1; D is uncertain. The length of the CDR3 is 12 residues. Germline CDR1 and CDR2: SGHRS and YFSETQ. V was pared by 2 bases and J by 9 bases, with 9 bases between. The CDR3 here is CASSFSGFEQFF. Here the CDR3 DNA reads TGCGCCAGCAGCTTTTCCGGTTTTGAGCAGTTCTTC.

This rearrangement joins TRBV30 to TRBJ2-1, with 9 bases identical to TRBD2. Trimming cost V 2 bases and J 9 bases; bases outside gene matches: 5. The germline CDR1 and CDR2 sequences are GTSNPN and SVGIG (reference sequence). The CDR3 covers 13 residues. The CDR3 sequence: CAWSPHSGSEQFF. The CDR3 bases are TGTGCCTGGAGTCCTCATAGCGGGAGTGAGCAGTTCTTC.

This chain connects TRBV15 to TRBJ2-3, with 14 bases aligning to TRBD2. V lost 6 bases, J lost 3 bases, and 8 bases stayed unmatched. CDR3 length: 17 amino acids. CDR1 is LNHNV, CDR2 YYDKDF, per germline (reference sequence). The CDR3 protein is CATRAGTSGSNTDTQYF. In nucleotides, the CDR3 is TGTGCCACCAGGGCTGGGACTAGCGGGAGTAATACAGATACGCAGTATTTT.